The 20 T cell receptor beta chains below all came from one sample that was sequenced in a study of cytomegalovirus exposure and HLA in healthy donors. The PCR employed 60 Vbeta primers together with 13 Jbeta primers. Assay used: immunoSEQ multiplex PCR; TCRdb lists only in-frame clones, some missing. This sample has some 90,000 clones, with about four fifths found just once. Sequencing was carried out using PBMCs. These receptors all come from a female donor in good health and CMV-seropositive.

V is TRBV25-1 and J is TRBJ2-7, with D perhaps TRBD2 (6 bases). V was pared by 9 bases and J by 3 bases, with 18 bases between. The CDR3 covers 14 residues. Looked up from germline, CDR1 is MGHDK and CDR2 is SYGVNS. The CDR3, as DNA: TGTGCCAGTCAACCCCCGGGACTCTTCTACGAGCAGTACTTC. This encodes CASQPPGLFYEQYF.

The chain has TRBV7-2 and TRBJ2-5, with D possibly being TRBD1 (5 bases). Between the trimmed V and J ends, which lost 1 base and 1 base, there was a span of 7 bases. The CDR3 extends over 14 amino acids. Germline loops: CDR1 SGHTA, CDR2 FQGNSA. CDR3 bases: TGTGCCAGCAGCTTAGACAGGTTCCAAGAGACCCAGTACTTC. Amino acid sequence: CASSLDRFQETQYF.

This clone came up a few times. This chain uses TRBV29-1 with TRBJ2-3; D might be TRBD2 (5 bases). The CDR3 runs to 11 residues. Germline V CDR1 and CDR2: SQVTM, ANQGSEA. The germline V and J ends were trimmed by 6 bases and 5 bases, with 9 bases remaining between them. CDR3 nucleotide sequence: TGCAGCGTGGTTAGCGTAGATACGCAGTATTTT. This codes for CSVVSVDTQYF.

This clone was recorded only once. This rearrangement joins TRBV25-1 to TRBJ1-2; weak D call: TRBD1 (5 bases). Germline V gives CDR1 MGHDK, CDR2 SYGVNS. The CDR3 sequence is 14 residues long. V lost 7 bases and J 2 bases, leaving 14 bases between the germline ends. CDR3: CASTRGVGNYGYTF. The CDR3 coding sequence is TGTGCCAGCACCCGGGGGGTAGGGAACTATGGCTACACCTTC.

This clone was detected a few times. This CDR3 reads CATSELARPTDTQYF. CDR3 DNA: TGTGCCACCAGCGAACTAGCGCGACCCACAGATACGCAGTATTTT. V and J are TRBV15 and TRBJ2-3; 7 bases are a match to TRBD2. The ends lost 5 bases at V and 2 bases at J; junction bases unmatched: 7. The CDR3 loop spans 15 amino acids. Per the germline V gene, CDR1 is LNHNV and CDR2 is YYDKDF (reference sequence).

The chain uses TRBV5-5 and TRBJ2-7, with TRBD1 as a possible D gene (6 bases). The CDR3 spans 17 residues. CDR1 is SGHKS, CDR2 YYEKEE, per germline (reference sequence). The V gene lost 0 bases and the J gene lost 1 base, with 17 bases spanning the gap. CDR3 region: CASSLVLHGTLSYEQYF. CDR3 bases: TGTGCCAGCAGCTTGGTCCTACACGGGACACTATCCTACGAGCAGTACTTC. The full variable domain, with the rest looked up from reference TRBV5-5 and TRBJ2-7, is DAGVTQSPTHLIKTRGQQVTLRCSPISGHKSVSWYQQVLGQGPQFIFQYYEKEERGRGNFPDRFSARQFPNYSSELNVNALLLGDSALYLCASSLVLHGTLSYEQYFGPGTRLTVT.

This clone was observed a single time. The J gene is TRBJ1-6, the V gene TRBV27; D may be TRBD1 (5 bases). In germline, CDR1 is MNHEY, CDR2 SMNVEV (reference sequence). V was pared by 6 bases and J by 10 bases, with 13 bases between. The CDR3 is 13 residues long. The CDR3 nucleotides are TGTGCCAGCAGCGGTCCGCGGGGCTCACCCCTCCACTTT. It encodes CASSGPRGSPLHF.

The rearrangement links TRBV6-5 to TRBJ1-1; no reliable D call. This CDR3 has 13 residues. V lost 0 bases to trimming and J lost 5 bases, with 7 bases between them. CDR1 and CDR2 (germline): MNHEY, SVGAGI. CDR3 nucleotides: TGTGCCAGCAGTTACTCAGAGGGAACTGAAGCTTTCTTT. This encodes CASSYSEGTEAFF.

V gene TRBV7-9 combines with J gene TRBJ2-1; 8 bases match TRBD2. Trimming took 4 bases from V and 9 from J; bases not matched to a gene: 8. CDR3 size: 14 residues. Germline-derived CDR1 and CDR2 are SEHNR and FQNEAQ (reference sequence). CDR3 bases: TGTGCCAGCAGCTCGGGGGGGTTCGGGATTGAGCAGTTCTTC. Protein sequence: CASSSGGFGIEQFF.

The rearrangement links TRBV5-1 to TRBJ2-7; TRBD1 matches 9 bases. CDR1 is SGHRS, CDR2 YFSETQ, per germline. V shed 4 bases, J shed 0 bases, and the junction held 11 bases outside the gene matches. The CDR3 consists of 17 residues. The CDR3 DNA follows: TGCGCCAGCAGCAGCGGGACAGGGTCCGGTGGCTCCTACGAGCAGTACTTC. The encoded protein is CASSSGTGSGGSYEQYF.

V and J are TRBV6-1 and TRBJ1-2; no reliable D call. Germline assignment: CDR1 MNHNS and CDR2 SASEGT. V lost 6 bases to trimming and J lost 4 bases, with 18 bases between them. The CDR3 contains 15 residues. The CDR3 sequence: CASRSPPEYSYGYTF. The DNA of the CDR3 is TGTGCCAGCAGGTCCCCCCCGGAGTATAGCTATGGCTACACCTTC.

This clone was counted a single time. CDR3 nucleotide sequence: TGTGCCAGCAGCCTGGGGACAGCCTCTAGGCCGTACTTC. This translates into CASSLGTASRPYF. The genes are TRBV5-6 and TRBJ2-7, with 7 bases fitting TRBD1. The CDR3 is 13 amino acids. V gave up 4 bases and J gave up 12 bases; unmatched junction bases: 13. The germline V gene encodes CDR1 SGHDT and CDR2 YYEEEE.

The V and J genes are TRBV4-3 and TRBJ2-3; D possibly corresponds to TRBD2 (5 bases). Looked up from germline, CDR1 is LGHNA and CDR2 is YSLEER. Trimming left V 0 bases short and J 0 bases short, with 22 bases between. The CDR3 is made up of 20 amino acids. The DNA of the CDR3 is TGCGCCAGCAGCCAAGAAGAAACTAACGGGGTCCTTTCTAGCACAGATACGCAGTATTTT. Amino acids: CASSQEETNGVLSSTDTQYF.

This clone was recorded a few times. The chain uses TRBV5-4 and TRBJ1-1, with a weak D call TRBD1 (6 bases). Germline V gene sequence: CDR1 SGHNT, CDR2 YYREEE (reference sequence). CDR3 size: 13 residues. V lost 4 bases and J 3 bases, leaving 10 bases between the germline ends. CDR3 DNA: TGTGCCAGCAGCCAGGGGCGGGACACTGAAGCTTTCTTT. Its protein product is CASSQGRDTEAFF.

J is TRBJ1-5 and V is TRBV5-1; maybe TRBD1 (6 bases). The CDR3 is 14 residues long. Germline V gene lookup returns CDR1 SGHRS and CDR2 YFSETQ. V gave up 4 bases and J gave up 5 bases, with 13 bases separating them. CDR3 sequence (DNA): TGCGCCAGCAGCCCCCGGGCAGGGGATCAGCCCCAGCATTTT. Translated, it gives CASSPRAGDQPQHF.

The count of this clone is one. J is TRBJ1-1 and V is TRBV9; D is ambiguous. The germline V and J ends were trimmed by 3 bases and 5 bases, with 14 bases remaining between them. CDR3 length equals 14 residues. Germline CDR1 and CDR2: SGDLS and YYNGEE. The CDR3, as DNA: TGTGCCAGCAGCGCGCAGGAATCGGGAACTGAAGCTTTCTTT. Protein product: CASSAQESGTEAFF.

CDR3 nucleotides: TGTGCCAGCAGCTTACGACAGGGGGCGCGGACCGGGGAGCTGTTTTTT. As protein: CASSLRQGARTGELFF. The chain has TRBV5-4 and TRBJ2-2, with 10 bases fitting TRBD1. V lost 2 bases, J lost 5 bases, and 6 bases stayed unmatched. This CDR3 has 16 amino acids. Germline CDR1 is SGHNT and CDR2 is YYREEE (reference sequence).

The genes are TRBV6-1 and TRBJ2-1; D possibly corresponds to TRBD2 (6 bases). V shed 6 bases and J shed 7 bases, with 13 bases lying between them. Germline CDR1 and CDR2: MNHNS and SASEGT. This CDR3 comprises 13 residues. The CDR3 loop reads CASRWREWNEQFF. In nucleotides, the CDR3 is TGTGCCAGCAGGTGGAGGGAATGGAATGAGCAGTTCTTC.

V and J are TRBV29-1 and TRBJ1-1; possibly TRBD1 for D (5 bases). Germline assignment: CDR1 SQVTM and CDR2 ANQGSEA. V lost 6 bases to trimming and J lost 3 bases, with 11 bases between them. The CDR3 consists of 12 residues. CDR3 sequence: CSVGTGDTEAFF. The CDR3 coding sequence is TGCAGCGTAGGGACTGGCGACACTGAAGCTTTCTTT.

This clone was counted between two and nine times. The chain joins TRBV5-5 to TRBJ2-7; 9 bases agree with TRBD2. CDR3 length: 14 amino acids. V shed 1 base, J shed 5 bases, and the junction held 4 bases outside the gene matches. The germline CDR1 and CDR2 sequences are SGHKS and YYEKEE (reference sequence). CDR3 nucleotide sequence: TGTGCCAGCAGCTTGTCTAGCGGGATACACGAGCAGTACTTC. Translation: CASSLSSGIHEQYF.